This TCR beta chain was identified during a study of T-cell reconstitution after alpha-beta-depleted transplantation in children. This clonotype was seen repeatedly, ten times or more. From germline, CDR1 is DFQATT and CDR2 SNEGSKA (reference sequence). The CDR3 runs to 12 residues. The ends lost 6 bases at V and 6 bases at J; junction bases unmatched: 7. Researchers prepared the TCRbeta library using unique molecular identifiers, the study reports. Each CDR3 protein gets one entry after TCRdb re-called the PCR reads with MiXCR. The sample has some 600,000 distinct CDR3 sequences, 16% seen once; the top ten hold approximately 1%.

This clonotype was sampled from a human donor who donated a stem cell graft to a child with acute myeloid leukemia. Here the sequenced sample was PBMCs from the stem cell graft donor, taken from the stem cell graft. This chain connects TRBV20-1 to TRBJ1-2; 7 nucleotides agree with TRBD1. The CDR3 DNA is TGCAGTGCCAAAGACAGGGCCCATGGCTACACCTTC. This codes for CSAKDRAHGYTF.